The rows below give T cell receptor beta chains drawn from one sample of a study of T cell responses to AZD1222 COVID-19 vaccine. TCRdb's copy holds only in-frame clones and misses some; the assay was immunoSEQ multiplex PCR. The top ten clones hold 25% to 35% of a sample with 100,000 to 150,000 clones, 70% to 90% of them seen once. The specimen was peripheral blood, collected on day 0 of AZD1222 vaccination. These TCRs come from an adult in good health. The CDR3 runs from the conserved cysteine through the conserved F or W.

>TRBJ1-2|TRBV9|15
CASSVARQGTYGYTF
>TRBJ1-2|TRBV6-4|18
CASSDSRDGTASSYGYTF
>TRBJ1-1|TRBV6-5|14
CASSYGRTGAEAFF
>TRBJ2-6|TRBV7-9|18
CASSLAQGALSGANVLTF
>TRBJ1-3|TRBV12-5|14
CASGFGVSGNTIYF
>TRBJ2-2|TRBV18|15
CASSPRDGNTGELFF
>TRBJ2-6|TRBV3-1/TRBV3-2|15
CASSPGTGGANVLTF
>TRBJ2-1|TRBV3-1/TRBV3-2|14
CASSGTSGGYEQFF
>TRBJ2-5|TRBV9|15
CASSFRGGSEETQYF
>TRBJ1-1|TRBV5-1|13
CASSLFGNTEAFF
>TRBJ2-1|TRBV5-1|15
CASSLVRADQNEQFF
>TRBJ1-6|TRBV28|15
CASRWQGGVNSPLHF
>TRBJ2-2|TRBV5-1|16
CASSLAASGVAGELFF
>TRBJ1-5|TRBV6-4|13
CASSAGEYQPQHF
>TRBJ2-7|TRBV21-1|13
CASSATGTYEQYF
>TRBJ1-5|TRBV6-1|16
CASSEASGDSNQPQHF
>TRBJ2-5|TRBV7-9|13
CASSIDTVETQYF
>TRBJ1-4|TRBV2|17
CASSEIAIGQGDEKLFF
>TRBJ2-2|TRBV13|16
CASSFGALTNTGELFF
>TRBJ2-1|TRBV9|15
CASSVVGTRGDEQFF
>TRBJ1-2|TRBV29-1|13
CSDRSQGRYGYTF
>TRBJ1-2|TRBV6-6|13
CASSLTGTYGYTF
>TRBJ1-2|TRBV6-5|13
CASSYRTGYGYTF
>TRBJ2-7|TRBV3-1/TRBV3-2|14
CASSPRGLNYEQYF
>TRBJ2-5|TRBV30|15
CAWSAGLAGAETQYF
>TRBJ1-5|TRBV7-8|13
CASSPDRVQPQHF
>TRBJ1-6|TRBV9|15
CASSVGGQGASPLHF
>TRBJ1-5|TRBV5-4|16
CASSLEPGLDGQPQHF
>TRBJ2-3|TRBV6-4|15
CASTPPAGYTDTQYF
>TRBJ2-7|TRBV7-9|14
CASSLSGRGHEQYF
>TRBJ2-5|TRBV30|15
CAWSAGGPFQETQYF
>TRBJ2-2|TRBV9|12
CASSEPTGELFF
>TRBJ2-4|TRBV18|19
CASSLLNPGALVAKNIQYF
>TRBJ1-1|TRBV12-3/TRBV12-4|12
CASSLRNTEAFF
>TRBJ1-5|TRBV19|13
CASSRDRNQPQHF
>TRBJ1-3|TRBV7-9|16
CASSLVGTISGNTIYF
>TRBJ1-1|TRBV12-2|17
CASRLTPGRGRSSEAFF
>TRBJ2-1|TRBV7-9|16
CASSPPLRDFSEGQFF
>TRBJ1-2|TRBV6-5|15
CASSYRTPLSAGYTF
>TRBJ2-2|TRBV3-1/TRBV3-2|12
CASSQSTGELFF
>TRBJ1-2|TRBV15|17
CATSRDSRAGKPYGYTF
>TRBJ2-3|TRBV3-1/TRBV3-2|16
CASSHGVAGVADTQYF
>TRBJ2-5|TRBV7-9|13
CASTAAVQETQYF
>TRBJ1-1|TRBV15|18
CATRAPLGHTPADTEAFF
>TRBJ1-1|TRBV12-3/TRBV12-4|13
CASSFKGSTEAFF